The T cell receptor beta chain described here comes from a study of T-cell reconstitution after alpha-beta-depleted transplantation in children. During its preparation, the TCRbeta library received unique molecular identifiers. TCRdb redid the calling of the PCR reads with MiXCR, one entry per CDR3 protein. The table has fewer than 700,000 distinct CDR3 sequences, over 10% seen once. This clonotype was observed a few times. Its antigen is undetermined. Study-wide results and limits: Reportedly, only several hundred clones from non-depleted graft cells drove alpha-beta T-cell counts at about two months. Newly generated T cells supplied most T-cell counts and diversity one year post-transplant.

The TCR was taken from a male patient between 10 and 17 years old who had a stem cell transplant for acute myeloid leukemia, so the T cells may come from the graft donor. The source material was PBMCs, mostly from graft donor cells, sampled 360 days after TCRalphabeta/CD19-depleted stem cell transplant.

The CDR3 coding sequence is TGTGCCAGCAGTTCCCGACTAGCGGGCCTATCTCCGGATGAGCAGTTCTTC. The encoded protein is CASSSRLAGLSPDEQFF. The rearrangement links TRBV12-3 or TRBV12-4 to TRBJ2-1; 10 positions agree with TRBD2. This CDR3 spans 17 amino acids. V shed 4 bases, J shed 8 bases, and the junction held 14 bases outside the gene matches.